This TCR beta chain was captured in a study of monozygotic twins with cystic fibrosis. Study-wide points: J usage was most co-twin-similar in 8 of 16 pairs, V in 13. Low clonality (median roughly 0.0087) suggested a mostly naive repertoire. Unrelated CF individuals shared fewer identical clonotypes than monozygotic CF twins.

Concerning this clone itself: Its antigen is currently unknown.

This table comes from immunoSEQ multiplex PCR, and its TCRdb copy is limited to in-frame clones, with some not included. In the table there are about 22,000 clones, 87% of which are singletons. The CDR3 consists of 15 residues. CDR1 SGHAT and CDR2 FQNNGV come from the germline V gene. V lost 2 bases and J lost 9, with 14 bases in between. V is TRBV11-2 and J is TRBJ1-6; D perhaps matches TRBD1 (5 bases). The source material was blood. The source is a woman aged 25-40 years with cystic fibrosis. The CDR3 protein is CASSLSRVRISPLHF. As DNA, the CDR3 is TGTGCCAGCAGCTTAAGCAGGGTTCGGATTTCACCCCTCCACTTT.